The entry below describes one T cell receptor beta chain. Looked up from germline, CDR1 is LNHNV and CDR2 is YYDKDF (reference sequence). CDR3 length: 15 residues. The trim removed 4 bases at V and 3 bases at J, leaving 3 bases unmatched. As handled by the study authors: Estimates of nucleated cell counts were drawn from the amplification of reference gene primers. TCRdb's copy holds only in-frame clones and misses some; the assay was immunoSEQ multiplex PCR. V, J and clone size were drawn from that table, and D and trimming were deduced from the DNA. Of more than 60,000 clones listed, almost 85% are singletons. This entry comes from a study of blood T cell repertoires in COVID-19. Study-wide context: Donors in the United States, Italy and Spain gave samples during acute or convalescent COVID-19. T cells, B-cell-depleted T cells, or PBMCs supplied cDNA or gDNA.

This sequence originates from a human donor in a cohort sampled during active COVID-19. The rearrangement links TRBV15 to TRBJ1-6; 7 positions agree with TRBD1. Sample: peripheral blood. The CDR3 DNA is TGTGCCACCAGCACAGGGGACAGCTATAATTCACCCCTCCACTTT. This codes for CATSTGDSYNSPLHF.